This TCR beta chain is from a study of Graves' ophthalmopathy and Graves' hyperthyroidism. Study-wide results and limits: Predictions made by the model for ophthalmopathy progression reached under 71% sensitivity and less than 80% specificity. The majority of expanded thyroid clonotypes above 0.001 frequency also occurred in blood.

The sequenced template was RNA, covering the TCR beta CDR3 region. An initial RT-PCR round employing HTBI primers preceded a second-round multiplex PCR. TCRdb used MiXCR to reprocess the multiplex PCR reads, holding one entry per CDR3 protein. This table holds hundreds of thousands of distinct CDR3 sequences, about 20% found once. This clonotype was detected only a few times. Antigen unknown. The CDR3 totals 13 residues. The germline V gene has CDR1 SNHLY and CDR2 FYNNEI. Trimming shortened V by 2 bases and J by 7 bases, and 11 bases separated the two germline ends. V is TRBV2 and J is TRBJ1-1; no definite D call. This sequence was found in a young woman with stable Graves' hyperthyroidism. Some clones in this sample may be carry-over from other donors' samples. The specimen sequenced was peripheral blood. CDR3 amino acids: CASSETWGIEAFF. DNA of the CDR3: TGTGCCAGCAGTGAAACGTGGGGTATTGAAGCTTTCTTT.